A selection of T cell receptor beta chains follows, all from one sample in a study of shared clonotypes between healthy human individuals. Profiling relied on immunoSEQ multiplex PCR, and the TCRdb table lists in-frame clones only, not all of them. This sample has 950,000 to 1,300,000 clones, with 70% to 80% found just once. Material for sequencing was memory CD4+ T cells sorted from blood. The receptors were sampled from a man between 18 and 29 years old in good health. The CDR3 runs from the conserved cysteine through the conserved F or W. D genes are given only for firm matches. Size is omitted from some rows. Given values are once, few, many or a class for expanded clones.

D gene: TRBD1; V gene: TRBV5-1; clone size: -; J gene: TRBJ2-5; CDR3 protein: CASSSTGAGETQYF; CDR3 DNA: TGCGCCAGCAGCTCGACAGGGGCTGGGGAGACCCAGTACTTC
D gene: TRBD1; V gene: TRBV30; clone size: -; J gene: TRBJ1-4; CDR3 protein: CAWGGQGAKPSNEKLFF; CDR3 DNA: TGTGCCTGGGGGGGACAGGGGGCCAAACCCTCTAATGAAAAACTGTTTTTT
D gene: -; V gene: TRBV9; clone size: -; J gene: TRBJ2-5; CDR3 protein: CASSDQREETQYF; CDR3 DNA: TGTGCCAGCAGCGACCAAAGAGAAGAGACCCAGTACTTC
D gene: TRBD2; V gene: TRBV25-1; clone size: -; J gene: TRBJ2-7; CDR3 protein: CASSEWGGEQYF; CDR3 DNA: TGTGCCAGCAGTGAATGGGGGGGAGAGCAGTACTTC
D gene: -; V gene: TRBV5-1; clone size: -; J gene: TRBJ2-1; CDR3 protein: CASSLGRAQAHNEQFF; CDR3 DNA: TGCGCCAGCAGCCTGGGCCGAGCCCAGGCCCACAATGAGCAGTTCTTC
D gene: TRBD2; V gene: TRBV27; clone size: -; J gene: TRBJ2-7; CDR3 protein: CASSLSGRVSEQYF; CDR3 DNA: TGTGCCAGCAGTTTAAGCGGGAGAGTAAGCGAGCAGTACTTC
D gene: TRBD1; V gene: TRBV2; clone size: few; J gene: TRBJ1-1; CDR3 protein: CASSATGGMSANTEAFF; CDR3 DNA: TGTGCCAGCAGTGCGACAGGGGGCATGAGTGCGAACACTGAAGCTTTCTTT
D gene: -; V gene: TRBV30; clone size: -; J gene: TRBJ1-2; CDR3 protein: CAWTELYGYTF; CDR3 DNA: TGTGCCTGGACTGAGTTGTATGGCTACACCTTC
D gene: -; V gene: TRBV30; clone size: -; J gene: TRBJ1-5; CDR3 protein: CAWGELGGSNQPQHF; CDR3 DNA: TGTGCCTGGGGGGAACTGGGAGGTAGCAATCAGCCCCAGCATTTT
D gene: -; V gene: TRBV5-1; clone size: -; J gene: TRBJ2-1; CDR3 protein: CASSLAPGDGPNEQFF; CDR3 DNA: TGCGCCAGCAGCTTGGCCCCGGGGGACGGGCCGAATGAGCAGTTCTTC
D gene: TRBD2; V gene: TRBV7-2; clone size: few; J gene: TRBJ2-1; CDR3 protein: CASSQGLVGEQFF; CDR3 DNA: TGTGCCAGCAGCCAGGGACTAGTGGGTGAGCAGTTCTTC
D gene: TRBD1; V gene: TRBV5-1; clone size: -; J gene: TRBJ2-2; CDR3 protein: CASGQGRDTGELFF; CDR3 DNA: TGCGCCAGCGGACAGGGAAGGGACACCGGGGAGCTGTTTTTT
D gene: TRBD2; V gene: TRBV5-1; clone size: -; J gene: TRBJ2-1; CDR3 protein: CASSFSGRNEQFF; CDR3 DNA: TGCGCCAGCAGCTTCAGCGGGAGGAATGAGCAGTTCTTC
D gene: -; V gene: TRBV2; clone size: -; J gene: TRBJ2-5; CDR3 protein: CASTSRETQYF; CDR3 DNA: TGTGCCAGCACATCCCGGGAGACCCAGTACTTC
D gene: TRBD1; V gene: TRBV5-5; clone size: -; J gene: TRBJ1-2; CDR3 protein: CASSPGTGGGYTF; CDR3 DNA: TGTGCCAGCAGCCCAGGGACAGGGGGAGGCTACACCTTC
D gene: -; V gene: TRBV5-1; clone size: -; J gene: TRBJ2-6; CDR3 protein: CASSPTVSGANVLTF; CDR3 DNA: TGCGCCAGCAGCCCGACGGTCTCTGGGGCCAACGTCCTGACTTTC
D gene: TRBD1; V gene: TRBV2; clone size: -; J gene: TRBJ1-2; CDR3 protein: CASSATGQGSYGYTF; CDR3 DNA: TGTGCCAGCAGTGCCACGGGACAGGGTAGTTATGGCTACACCTTC
D gene: -; V gene: TRBV5-4; clone size: -; J gene: TRBJ2-2; CDR3 protein: CASSLGGSLTGELFF; CDR3 DNA: TGTGCCAGCAGCTTGGGAGGGAGCCTCACCGGGGAGCTGTTTTTT
D gene: TRBD2; V gene: TRBV5-1; clone size: -; J gene: TRBJ2-7; CDR3 protein: CASTNRASGSHEQYF; CDR3 DNA: TGCGCCAGCACAAATCGTGCTAGCGGGAGCCACGAGCAGTACTTC
D gene: TRBD1; V gene: TRBV5-1; clone size: -; J gene: TRBJ1-1; CDR3 protein: CASSLDRGGTEAFF; CDR3 DNA: TGCGCCAGCAGCTTGGACAGGGGGGGCACTGAAGCTTTCTTT
D gene: -; V gene: TRBV30; clone size: -; J gene: TRBJ2-5; CDR3 protein: CAWGRSIQETQYF; CDR3 DNA: TGTGCCTGGGGTAGATCGATCCAAGAGACCCAGTACTTC
D gene: -; V gene: TRBV9; clone size: few; J gene: TRBJ1-1; CDR3 protein: CASSLGQAMNTEAFF; CDR3 DNA: TGTGCCAGCAGCCTTGGGCAGGCTATGAACACTGAAGCTTTCTTT
D gene: TRBD2; V gene: TRBV6-6; clone size: -; J gene: TRBJ2-3; CDR3 protein: CASRRLAGGVPDTQYF; CDR3 DNA: TGTGCCAGCAGAAGACTAGCGGGAGGGGTTCCAGATACGCAGTATTTT
D gene: -; V gene: TRBV5-4; clone size: -; J gene: TRBJ2-2; CDR3 protein: CASSLGGRTGELFF; CDR3 DNA: TGTGCCAGCAGCTTAGGAGGACGTACCGGGGAGCTGTTTTTT
D gene: -; V gene: TRBV5-1; clone size: -; J gene: TRBJ2-5; CDR3 protein: CASSLGMGNDGETQYF; CDR3 DNA: TGCGCCAGCAGCTTGGGGATGGGGAACGATGGGGAGACCCAGTACTTC
D gene: -; V gene: TRBV6-1; clone size: -; J gene: TRBJ2-2; CDR3 protein: CASSPLNGYTGELFF; CDR3 DNA: TGTGCCAGCAGTCCATTAAACGGATACACCGGGGAGCTGTTTTTT
D gene: -; V gene: TRBV7-2; clone size: -; J gene: TRBJ2-3; CDR3 protein: CASSLLALHRSHTDTQYF; CDR3 DNA: TGTGCCAGCAGCTTACTAGCCCTCCACCGGTCCCATACAGATACGCAGTATTTT
D gene: TRBD1; V gene: TRBV7-9; clone size: -; J gene: TRBJ1-6; CDR3 protein: CASSRTGKNSPLHF; CDR3 DNA: TGTGCCAGCAGCCGGACAGGGAAAAATTCACCCCTCCACTTT
D gene: -; V gene: TRBV21-1; clone size: many; J gene: TRBJ2-7; CDR3 protein: CASSKLAGSHSYEQYF; CDR3 DNA: TGTGCCAGCAGCAAGCTAGCGGGGTCACACTCCTACGAGCAGTACTTC
D gene: TRBD1; V gene: TRBV10-3; clone size: -; J gene: TRBJ1-1; CDR3 protein: CAIRDTGAPEAFF; CDR3 DNA: TGTGCCATCAGAGACACAGGGGCTCCTGAAGCTTTCTTT
D gene: -; V gene: TRBV7-5; clone size: -; J gene: TRBJ1-1; CDR3 protein: CARQKRDLGDTEAFF; CDR3 DNA: TGTGCCAGACAAAAGAGGGACTTAGGGGACACTGAAGCTTTCTTT
D gene: TRBD1; V gene: TRBV28; clone size: -; J gene: TRBJ1-1; CDR3 protein: CASRPFGQGNTEAFF; CDR3 DNA: TGTGCCAGCAGACCTTTCGGACAGGGGAACACTGAAGCTTTCTTT
D gene: -; V gene: TRBV10-3; clone size: -; J gene: TRBJ1-5; CDR3 protein: CATRGPGSNQPQHF; CDR3 DNA: TGTGCCACCAGAGGTCCTGGGAGCAATCAGCCCCAGCATTTT
D gene: TRBD1; V gene: TRBV10-3; clone size: -; J gene: TRBJ1-1; CDR3 protein: CAIRQGAAEAFF; CDR3 DNA: TGTGCCATCAGACAGGGGGCCGCGGAAGCTTTCTTT
D gene: -; V gene: TRBV7-6; clone size: -; J gene: TRBJ2-1; CDR3 protein: CASTLGSEQFF; CDR3 DNA: TGTGCCAGCACCCTGGGGAGTGAGCAGTTCTTC
D gene: -; V gene: TRBV4-1; clone size: -; J gene: TRBJ2-1; CDR3 protein: CASSQAGRSSYNEQFF; CDR3 DNA: TGCGCCAGCAGCCAAGCGGGGCGGAGCTCCTACAATGAGCAGTTCTTC
D gene: -; V gene: TRBV5-4; clone size: -; J gene: TRBJ2-3; CDR3 protein: CASSDRITDTQYF; CDR3 DNA: TGTGCCAGCAGCGATCGAATCACAGATACGCAGTATTTT
D gene: TRBD1; V gene: TRBV19; clone size: -; J gene: TRBJ1-3; CDR3 protein: CATPPGLGRTGGDFFGNTIYF; CDR3 DNA: TGTGCCACCCCCCCCGGATTGGGTCGGACAGGGGGGGATTTCTTTGGAAACACCATATATTTT
D gene: -; V gene: TRBV6-5; clone size: -; J gene: TRBJ2-3; CDR3 protein: CASSYRTSGGTDTQYF; CDR3 DNA: TGTGCCAGCAGTTACAGAACAAGTGGGGGCACAGATACGCAGTATTTT
D gene: -; V gene: TRBV9; clone size: few; J gene: TRBJ1-5; CDR3 protein: CASSVGVGNQPQHF; CDR3 DNA: TGTGCCAGCAGCGTAGGGGTGGGCAATCAGCCCCAGCATTTT
D gene: -; V gene: TRBV2; clone size: -; J gene: TRBJ1-2; CDR3 protein: CVSSVRDGPTF; CDR3 DNA: TGTGTCAGCAGTGTTAGGGACGGCCCCACCTTC
D gene: TRBD1; V gene: TRBV5-1; clone size: once; J gene: TRBJ2-7; CDR3 protein: CASSPTWDSAYEQYF; CDR3 DNA: TGCGCCAGCAGCCCAACGTGGGACAGTGCCTACGAGCAGTACTTC
D gene: -; V gene: TRBV5-1; clone size: many; J gene: TRBJ1-2; CDR3 protein: CASSFNGVGYGYTF; CDR3 DNA: TGCGCCAGCAGCTTTAACGGGGTGGGCTATGGCTACACCTTC
D gene: -; V gene: TRBV5-4; clone size: -; J gene: TRBJ2-3; CDR3 protein: CASSLAGAPRDTQYF; CDR3 DNA: TGTGCCAGCAGCTTGGCTGGGGCGCCTAGGGATACGCAGTATTTT
D gene: TRBD2; V gene: TRBV5-1; clone size: -; J gene: TRBJ2-1; CDR3 protein: CASSSLAGGSIYNEQFF; CDR3 DNA: TGCGCCAGCAGCTCATTAGCGGGGGGCTCCATCTACAATGAGCAGTTCTTC
D gene: TRBD2; V gene: TRBV18; clone size: -; J gene: TRBJ2-3; CDR3 protein: CASSPSSGRAVDTQYF; CDR3 DNA: TGTGCCAGCTCACCCTCTAGCGGGAGGGCCGTAGATACGCAGTATTTT
D gene: TRBD1; V gene: TRBV5-5; clone size: -; J gene: TRBJ1-4; CDR3 protein: CASSTGQGATNEKLFF; CDR3 DNA: TGTGCCAGCAGCACCGGACAGGGGGCAACTAATGAAAAACTGTTTTTT
D gene: -; V gene: TRBV14; clone size: -; J gene: TRBJ2-7; CDR3 protein: CASSQAGKGAYEQYF; CDR3 DNA: TGTGCCAGCAGCCAAGCCGGGAAAGGGGCCTACGAGCAGTACTTC
D gene: -; V gene: TRBV10-2; clone size: -; J gene: TRBJ2-7; CDR3 protein: CASSAVPTYEQYF; CDR3 DNA: TGCGCCAGCAGTGCGGTGCCAACCTACGAGCAGTACTTC
D gene: -; V gene: TRBV6-1; clone size: once; J gene: TRBJ1-5; CDR3 protein: CASRYRGNQPQHF; CDR3 DNA: TGTGCCAGCAGGTACAGAGGTAATCAGCCCCAGCATTTT
D gene: -; V gene: TRBV29-1; clone size: -; J gene: TRBJ2-7; CDR3 protein: CSVEDSTGRSYEQYF; CDR3 DNA: TGCAGCGTTGAAGACTCAACAGGGAGATCCTACGAGCAGTACTTC
D gene: -; V gene: TRBV9; clone size: -; J gene: TRBJ2-1; CDR3 protein: CASTPDSSYNEQFF; CDR3 DNA: TGTGCCAGCACTCCAGACTCTTCCTACAATGAGCAGTTCTTC
D gene: TRBD1; V gene: TRBV6-9; clone size: many; J gene: TRBJ2-2; CDR3 protein: CASLQGNGELFF; CDR3 DNA: TGTGCCAGCCTACAGGGGAACGGGGAGCTGTTTTTT
D gene: -; V gene: TRBV19; clone size: -; J gene: TRBJ2-5; CDR3 protein: CASSPGETQYF; CDR3 DNA: TGTGCCAGTAGTCCGGGAGAGACCCAGTACTTC